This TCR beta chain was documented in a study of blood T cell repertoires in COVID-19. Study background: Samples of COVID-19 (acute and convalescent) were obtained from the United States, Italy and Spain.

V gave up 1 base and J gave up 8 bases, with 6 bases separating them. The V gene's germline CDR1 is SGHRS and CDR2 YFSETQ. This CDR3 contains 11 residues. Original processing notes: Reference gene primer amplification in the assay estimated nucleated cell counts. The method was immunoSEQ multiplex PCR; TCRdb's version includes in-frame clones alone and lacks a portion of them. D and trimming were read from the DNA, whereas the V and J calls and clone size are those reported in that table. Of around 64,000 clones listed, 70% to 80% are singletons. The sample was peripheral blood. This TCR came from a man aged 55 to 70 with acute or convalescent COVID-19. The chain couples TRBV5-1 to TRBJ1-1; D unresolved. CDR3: CASSLSQEAFF. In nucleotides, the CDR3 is TGCGCCAGCAGCTTGTCCCAGGAAGCTTTCTTT.